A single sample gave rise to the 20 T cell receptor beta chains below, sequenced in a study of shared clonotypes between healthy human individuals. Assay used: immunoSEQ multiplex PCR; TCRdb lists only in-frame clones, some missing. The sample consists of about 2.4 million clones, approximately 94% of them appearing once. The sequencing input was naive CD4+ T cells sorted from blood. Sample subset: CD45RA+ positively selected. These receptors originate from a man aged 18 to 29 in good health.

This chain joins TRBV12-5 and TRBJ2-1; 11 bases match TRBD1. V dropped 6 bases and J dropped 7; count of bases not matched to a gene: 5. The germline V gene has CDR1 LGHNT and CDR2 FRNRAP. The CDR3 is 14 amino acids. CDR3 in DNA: TGTGCTAGTGGCCCCGGACAGGGGGCGAATGAGCAGTTCTTC. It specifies CASGPGQGANEQFF.

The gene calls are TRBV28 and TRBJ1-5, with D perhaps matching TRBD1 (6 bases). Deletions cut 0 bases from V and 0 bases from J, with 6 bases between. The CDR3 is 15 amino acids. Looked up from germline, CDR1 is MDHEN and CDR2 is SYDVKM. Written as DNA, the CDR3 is TGTGCCAGCAGTTTATGGGGGGCTAGCAATCAGCCCCAGCATTTT. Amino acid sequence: CASSLWGASNQPQHF. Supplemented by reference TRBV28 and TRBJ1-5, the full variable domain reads DVKVTQSSRYLVKRTGEKVFLECVQDMDHENMFWYRQDPGLGLRLIYFSYDVKMKEKGDIPEGYSVSREKKERFSLILESASTNQTSMYLCASSLWGASNQPQHFGDGTRLSIL.

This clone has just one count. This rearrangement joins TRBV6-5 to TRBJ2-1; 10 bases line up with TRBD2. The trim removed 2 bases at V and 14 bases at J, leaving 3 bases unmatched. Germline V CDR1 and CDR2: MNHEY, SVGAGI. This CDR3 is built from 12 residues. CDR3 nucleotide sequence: TGTGCCAGCAGTTACCCTAGCGGGGGAAAGTTCTTC. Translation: CASSYPSGGKFF.

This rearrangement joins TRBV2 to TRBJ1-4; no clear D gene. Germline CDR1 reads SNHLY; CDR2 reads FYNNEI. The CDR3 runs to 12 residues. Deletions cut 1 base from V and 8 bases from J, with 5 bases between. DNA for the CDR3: TGTGCCAGCAGTGAAGGTCGGGAAAAACTGTTTTTT. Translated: CASSEGREKLFF.

Here the CDR3 DNA reads TGTGCCAGCTCACCCTTGAGGGCCCGGGAGACCCAGTACTTC. It specifies CASSPLRARETQYF. This chain connects TRBV18 to TRBJ2-5; possibly TRBD2 for D (5 bases). V dropped 3 bases and J dropped 5 bases, with 13 bases sitting between them. CDR1 is KGHSH and CDR2 is LQKENI in the germline V gene. The CDR3 totals 14 residues. The variable domain in full, completed from reference TRBV18 and TRBJ2-5, reads NAGVMQNPRHLVRRRGQEARLRCSPMKGHSHVYWYRQLPEEGLKFMVYLQKENIIDESGMPKERFSAEFPKEGPSILRIQQVVRGDSAAYFCASSPLRARETQYFGPGTRLLVL.

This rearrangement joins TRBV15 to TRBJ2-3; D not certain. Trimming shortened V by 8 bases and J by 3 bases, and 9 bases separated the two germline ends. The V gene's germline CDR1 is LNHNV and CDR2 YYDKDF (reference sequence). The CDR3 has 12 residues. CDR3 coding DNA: TGTGCCACCCAATTCGGTACAGATACGCAGTATTTT. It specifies CATQFGTDTQYF. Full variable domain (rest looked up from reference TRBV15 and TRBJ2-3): DAMVIQNPRYQVTQFGKPVTLSCSQTLNHNVMYWYQQKSSQAPKLLFHYYDKDFNNEADTPDNFQSRRPNTSFCFLDIRSPGLGDTAMYLCATQFGTDTQYFGPGTRLTVL.

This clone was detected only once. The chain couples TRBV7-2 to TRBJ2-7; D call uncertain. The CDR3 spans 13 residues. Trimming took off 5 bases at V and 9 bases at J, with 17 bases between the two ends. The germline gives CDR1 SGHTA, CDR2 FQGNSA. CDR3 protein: CASSPLGNSRQYF. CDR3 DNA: TGTGCCAGCAGCCCCTTGGGGAACTCTAGGCAGTACTTC. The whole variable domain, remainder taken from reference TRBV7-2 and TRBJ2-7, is GAGVSQSPSNKVTEKGKDVELRCDPISGHTALYWYRQSLGQGLEFLIYFQGNSAPDKSGLPSDRFSAERTGGSVSTLTIQRTQQEDSAVYLCASSPLGNSRQYFGPGTRLTVT.

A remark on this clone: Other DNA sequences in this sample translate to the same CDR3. CDR3 in amino acids: CASSLGGGEETQYF. The CDR3 DNA follows: TGCGCCAGCAGCTTGGGCGGCGGGGAGGAGACCCAGTACTTC. The chain couples TRBV5-1 to TRBJ2-5, with D perhaps TRBD2 (6 bases). Germline V CDR1 and CDR2: SGHRS, YFSETQ. The CDR3 length is 14 residues. V dropped 0 bases and J dropped 5 bases, with 11 bases sitting between them.

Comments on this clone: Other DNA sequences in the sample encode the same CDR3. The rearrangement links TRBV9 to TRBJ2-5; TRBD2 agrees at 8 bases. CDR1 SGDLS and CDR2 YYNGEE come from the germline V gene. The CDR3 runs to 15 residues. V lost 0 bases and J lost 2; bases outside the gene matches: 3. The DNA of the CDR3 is TGTGCCAGCAGCGTAGAGGGGACTAGTCAAGAGACCCAGTACTTC. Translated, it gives CASSVEGTSQETQYF.

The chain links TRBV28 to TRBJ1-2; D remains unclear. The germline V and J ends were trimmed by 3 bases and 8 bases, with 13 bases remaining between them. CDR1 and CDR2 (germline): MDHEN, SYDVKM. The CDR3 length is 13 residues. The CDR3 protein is CASSLRRLGGYTF. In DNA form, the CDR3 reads TGTGCCAGCAGTTTGAGACGTTTGGGAGGCTACACCTTC.

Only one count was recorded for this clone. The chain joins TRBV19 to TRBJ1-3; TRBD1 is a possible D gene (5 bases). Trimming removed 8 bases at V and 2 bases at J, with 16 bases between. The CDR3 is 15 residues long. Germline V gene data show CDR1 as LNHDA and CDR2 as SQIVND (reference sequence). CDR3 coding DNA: TGTGCCAGTCGCCGTCCCGGGGCGGCTGGAAACACCATATATTTT. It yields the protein CASRRPGAAGNTIYF.

CDR3 DNA sequence: TGTGCCAGCAGCACAAGACAGGGTGGAAACACCATATATTTT. Encoded protein: CASSTRQGGNTIYF. This chain links TRBV7-9 with TRBJ1-3, with 7 bases identical to TRBD1. The trim removed 5 bases at V and 3 bases at J, leaving 4 bases unmatched. CDR1 is SEHNR, CDR2 FQNEAQ, per germline (reference sequence). The CDR3 contains 14 residues. Combining the CDR3 with reference TRBV7-9 and TRBJ1-3 gives the whole variable domain DTGVSQNPRHKITKRGQNVTFRCDPISEHNRLYWYRQTLGQGPEFLTYFQNEAQLEKSRLLSDRFSAERPKGSFSTLEIQRTEQGDSAMYLCASSTRQGGNTIYFGEGSWLTVV.

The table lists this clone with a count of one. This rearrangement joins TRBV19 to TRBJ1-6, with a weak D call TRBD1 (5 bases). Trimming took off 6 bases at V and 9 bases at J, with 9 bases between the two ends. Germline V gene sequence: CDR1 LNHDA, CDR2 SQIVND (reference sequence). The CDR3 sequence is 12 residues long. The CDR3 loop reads CASSHGGSPLHF. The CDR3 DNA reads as TGTGCCAGTAGCCATGGGGGTTCACCCCTCCACTTT.

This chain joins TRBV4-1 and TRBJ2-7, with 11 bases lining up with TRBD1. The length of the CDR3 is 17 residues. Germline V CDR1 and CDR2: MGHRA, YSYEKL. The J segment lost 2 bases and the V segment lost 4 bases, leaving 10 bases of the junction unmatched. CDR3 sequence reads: CASSRPSGTGGTYEQYF. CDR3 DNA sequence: TGCGCCAGCAGCCGCCCTAGCGGGACAGGGGGGACCTACGAGCAGTACTTC.

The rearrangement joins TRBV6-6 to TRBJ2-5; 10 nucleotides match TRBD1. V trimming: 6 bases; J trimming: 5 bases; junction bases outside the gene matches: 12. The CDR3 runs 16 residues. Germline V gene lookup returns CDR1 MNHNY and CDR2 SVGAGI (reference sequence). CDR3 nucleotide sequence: TGTGCCAGCAGCCGTGGACAGGGGGGATTCGTGGAGACCCAGTACTTC. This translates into CASSRGQGGFVETQYF.

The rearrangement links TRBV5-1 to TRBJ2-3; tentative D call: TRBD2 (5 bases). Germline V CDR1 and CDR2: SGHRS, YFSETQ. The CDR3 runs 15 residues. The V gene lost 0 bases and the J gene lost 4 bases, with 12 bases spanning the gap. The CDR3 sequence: CASSLGASSADTQYF. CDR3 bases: TGCGCCAGCAGCTTGGGCGCTAGCAGCGCAGATACGCAGTATTTT.

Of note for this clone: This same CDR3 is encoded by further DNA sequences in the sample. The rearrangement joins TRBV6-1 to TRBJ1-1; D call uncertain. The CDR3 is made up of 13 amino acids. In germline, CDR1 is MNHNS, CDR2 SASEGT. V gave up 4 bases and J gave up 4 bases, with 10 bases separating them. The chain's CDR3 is CASSAQVGTEAFF. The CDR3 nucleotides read TGTGCCAGCAGTGCGCAGGTCGGCACTGAAGCTTTCTTT.

CDR3 DNA sequence: TGTGCCAGTAAGGAGGGTTCACACACAGATACGCAGTATTTT. Amino acids: CASKEGSHTDTQYF. The rearrangement joins TRBV19 to TRBJ2-3; D possibly corresponds to TRBD2 (6 bases). The V gene's germline CDR1 is LNHDA and CDR2 SQIVND (reference sequence). Trimming removed 7 bases at V and 2 bases at J, with 13 bases between. CDR3 length equals 14 residues.

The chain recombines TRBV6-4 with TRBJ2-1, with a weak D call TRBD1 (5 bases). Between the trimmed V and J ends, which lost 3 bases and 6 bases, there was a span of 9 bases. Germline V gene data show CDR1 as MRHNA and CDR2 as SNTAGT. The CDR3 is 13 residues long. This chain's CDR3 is CASSEMGRNEQFF. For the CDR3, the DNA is TGTGCCAGCAGTGAAATGGGGCGCAATGAGCAGTTCTTC.

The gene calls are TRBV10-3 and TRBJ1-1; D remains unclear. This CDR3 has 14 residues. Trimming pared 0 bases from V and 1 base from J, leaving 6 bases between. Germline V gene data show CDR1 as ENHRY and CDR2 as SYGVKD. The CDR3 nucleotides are TGTGCCATCAGTGAGTCGCGACAGAACACTGAAGCTTTCTTT. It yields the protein CAISESRQNTEAFF.